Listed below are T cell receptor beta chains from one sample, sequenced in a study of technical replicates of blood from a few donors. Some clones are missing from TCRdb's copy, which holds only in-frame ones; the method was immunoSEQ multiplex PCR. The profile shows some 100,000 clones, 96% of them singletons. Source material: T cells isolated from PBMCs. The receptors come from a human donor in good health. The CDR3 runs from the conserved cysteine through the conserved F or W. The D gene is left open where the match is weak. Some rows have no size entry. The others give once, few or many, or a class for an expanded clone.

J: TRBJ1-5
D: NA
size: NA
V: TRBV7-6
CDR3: CASSLLGAGQPQHF
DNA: TGTGCCAGCAGCTTATTGGGGGCAGGACAGCCCCAGCATTTT

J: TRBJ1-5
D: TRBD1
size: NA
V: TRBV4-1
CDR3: CASSQNRGSEQPQHF
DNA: TGCGCCAGCAGCCAAAACAGGGGAAGTGAGCAGCCCCAGCATTTT

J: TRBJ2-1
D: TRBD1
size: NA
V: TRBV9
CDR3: CASSEGGGQGYNEQFF
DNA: TGTGCCAGCAGCGAGGGGGGGGGACAGGGATACAATGAGCAGTTCTTC

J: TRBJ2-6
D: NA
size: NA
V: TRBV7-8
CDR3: CASSFGGRSGANVLTF
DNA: TGTGCCAGCAGCTTCGGTGGTCGCTCTGGGGCCAACGTCCTGACTTTC

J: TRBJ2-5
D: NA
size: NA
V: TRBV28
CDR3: CASSPGQQETQYF
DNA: TGTGCCAGCAGCCCGGGACAACAAGAGACCCAGTACTTC

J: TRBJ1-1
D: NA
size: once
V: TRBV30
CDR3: CAWGARYTMNTEAFF
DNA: TGTGCCTGGGGAGCTAGGTATACTATGAACACTGAAGCTTTCTTT

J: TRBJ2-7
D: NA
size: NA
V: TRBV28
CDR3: CASPRSSGDVSYEQYF
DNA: TGTGCCAGCCCCCGTTCGTCCGGTGATGTCTCCTACGAGCAGTACTTC

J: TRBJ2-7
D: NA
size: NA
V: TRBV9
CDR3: CASSVGVGYSGGEQYF
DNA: TGTGCCAGCAGCGTAGGTGTAGGGTATTCCGGGGGCGAGCAGTACTTC

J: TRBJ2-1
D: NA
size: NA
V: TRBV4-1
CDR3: CASSHRDLATDEQFF
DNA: TGCGCCAGCAGCCACCGCGATCTAGCGACGGATGAGCAGTTCTTC

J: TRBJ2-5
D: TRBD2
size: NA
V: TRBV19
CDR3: CASSPGLAGGPGETQYF
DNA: TGTGCCAGTAGCCCGGGACTAGCGGGGGGGCCGGGGGAGACCCAGTACTTC

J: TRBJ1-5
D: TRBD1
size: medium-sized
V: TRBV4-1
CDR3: CASSQDGDSYSNQPQHF
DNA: TGCGCCAGCAGCCAAGATGGGGACAGCTATAGCAATCAGCCCCAGCATTTT

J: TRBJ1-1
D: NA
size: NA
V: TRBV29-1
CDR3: CSVVRGTQLPVTEAFF
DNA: TGCAGCGTTGTTAGGGGGACGCAGCTCCCGGTAACTGAAGCTTTCTTT

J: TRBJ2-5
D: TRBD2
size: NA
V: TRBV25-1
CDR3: CASSVAGGPRETQYF
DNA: TGTGCCAGCAGTGTAGCGGGGGGGCCTCGGGAGACCCAGTACTTC

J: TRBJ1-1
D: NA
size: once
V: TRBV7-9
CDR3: CASSLWANTEAFF
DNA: TGTGCCAGCAGCTTATGGGCGAACACTGAAGCTTTCTTT

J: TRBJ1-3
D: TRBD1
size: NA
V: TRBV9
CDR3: CASSVGTGTSGNTIYF
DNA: TGTGCCAGCAGCGTAGGGACAGGGACATCTGGAAACACCATATATTTT

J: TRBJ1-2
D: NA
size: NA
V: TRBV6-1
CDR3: CASSAEEENNYGYTF
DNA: TGTGCCAGCAGTGCGGAGGAGGAAAATAACTATGGCTACACCTTC

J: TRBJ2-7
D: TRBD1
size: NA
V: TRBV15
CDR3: CATSRIWDSYEQYF
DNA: TGTGCCACCAGCAGAATATGGGACAGCTACGAGCAGTACTTC

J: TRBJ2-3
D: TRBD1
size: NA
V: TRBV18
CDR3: CASSPDEVGQGRADTQYF
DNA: TGTGCCAGCTCACCAGACGAGGTGGGACAGGGTCGGGCAGATACGCAGTATTTT

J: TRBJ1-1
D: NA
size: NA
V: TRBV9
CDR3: CASSEARGNTEAFF
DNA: TGTGCCAGCAGCGAAGCCCGGGGGAACACTGAAGCTTTCTTT

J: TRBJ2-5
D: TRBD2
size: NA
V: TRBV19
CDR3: CASSASASGQETQYF
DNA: TGTGCCAGTAGTGCGTCAGCTAGCGGACAAGAGACCCAGTACTTC

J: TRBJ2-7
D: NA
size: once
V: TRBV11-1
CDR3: CASSRGRGYEQYF
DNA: TGTGCCAGCAGCCGTGGGAGAGGCTACGAGCAGTACTTC

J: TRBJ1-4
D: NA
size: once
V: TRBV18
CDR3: CASSPPGYREPEKLFF
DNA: TGTGCCAGCTCACCACCGGGCTACAGGGAGCCTGAAAAACTGTTTTTT

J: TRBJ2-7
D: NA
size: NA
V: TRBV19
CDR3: CASSSQGSYEQYF
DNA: TGTGCCAGTAGTAGTCAGGGCTCCTACGAGCAGTACTTC

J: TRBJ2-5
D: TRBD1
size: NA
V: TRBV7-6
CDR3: CASSSRDRHQETQYF
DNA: TGTGCCAGCAGCTCCCGGGACAGGCACCAAGAGACCCAGTACTTC

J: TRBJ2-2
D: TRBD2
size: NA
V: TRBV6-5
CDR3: CASRRGVGELFF
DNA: TGTGCCAGCAGACGGGGGGTCGGGGAGCTGTTTTTT

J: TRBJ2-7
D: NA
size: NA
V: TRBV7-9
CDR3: CASSTYVGGINEQYF
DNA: TGTGCCAGCAGCACCTACGTAGGGGGTATTAACGAGCAGTACTTC

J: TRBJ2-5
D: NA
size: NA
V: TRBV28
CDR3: CASSYAEGPETQYF
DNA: TGTGCCAGCAGCTACGCGGAGGGTCCCGAGACCCAGTACTTC

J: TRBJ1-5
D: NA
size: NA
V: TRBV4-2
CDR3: CASSQDRDQPQHF
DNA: TGTGCCAGCAGCCAAGACCGGGATCAGCCCCAGCATTTT

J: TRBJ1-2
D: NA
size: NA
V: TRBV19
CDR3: CASSTQSLANGYTF
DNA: TGTGCCAGTAGTACACAGAGTTTGGCTAATGGCTACACCTTC

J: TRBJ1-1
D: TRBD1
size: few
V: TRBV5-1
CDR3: CASSLAETGYPEAFF
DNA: TGCGCCAGCAGCTTAGCCGAGACAGGGTATCCTGAAGCTTTCTTT

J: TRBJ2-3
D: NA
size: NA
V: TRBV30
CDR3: CAWTVGGTDTQYF
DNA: TGTGCCTGGACAGTTGGAGGCACAGATACGCAGTATTTT

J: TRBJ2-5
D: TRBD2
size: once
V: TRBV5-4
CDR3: CASSWTSQGGTQYF
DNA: TGTGCCAGCAGCTGGACTAGCCAGGGAGGGACCCAGTACTTC

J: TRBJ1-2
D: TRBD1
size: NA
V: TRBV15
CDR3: CATSRGYGQGAPYGYTF
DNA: TGTGCCACCAGCAGAGGGTACGGACAGGGGGCCCCCTATGGCTACACCTTC

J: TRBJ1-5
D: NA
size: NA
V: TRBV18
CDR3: CASSPTDSNQPQHF
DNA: TGTGCCAGCTCACCGACAGATAGCAATCAGCCCCAGCATTTT

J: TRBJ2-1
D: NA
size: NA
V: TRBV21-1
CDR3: CASNQGREHPIYNEQFF
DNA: TGTGCCAGCAACCAGGGTAGAGAACACCCAATCTACAATGAGCAGTTCTTC

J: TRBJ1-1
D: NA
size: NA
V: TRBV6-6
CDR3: CASKTTGNTEAFF
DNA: TGTGCCAGCAAAACCACAGGGAACACTGAAGCTTTCTTT

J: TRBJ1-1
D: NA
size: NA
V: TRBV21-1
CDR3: CASSKRIEGGEDTEAFF
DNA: TGTGCCAGCAGCAAACGTATAGAGGGAGGGGAGGACACTGAAGCTTTCTTT

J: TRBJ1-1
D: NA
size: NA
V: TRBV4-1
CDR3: CASSTRGMGTEAFF
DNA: TGCGCCAGCAGCACCAGGGGCATGGGAACTGAAGCTTTCTTT

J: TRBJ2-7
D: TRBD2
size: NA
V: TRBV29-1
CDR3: CSATLAGAPYEQYF
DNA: TGCAGCGCCACACTAGCGGGGGCCCCCTACGAGCAGTACTTC

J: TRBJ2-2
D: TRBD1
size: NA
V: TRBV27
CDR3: CATKDRLDTGELFF
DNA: TGTGCCACTAAGGACAGGCTGGACACCGGGGAGCTGTTTTTT

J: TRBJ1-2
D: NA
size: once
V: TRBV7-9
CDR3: CASSPYQVALEGYTF
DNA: TGTGCCAGCAGCCCGTATCAAGTTGCGTTGGAGGGCTACACCTTC

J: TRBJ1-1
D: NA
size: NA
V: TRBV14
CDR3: CASSQYRALNTEAFF
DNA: TGTGCCAGCAGCCAATACAGAGCCTTGAACACTGAAGCTTTCTTT

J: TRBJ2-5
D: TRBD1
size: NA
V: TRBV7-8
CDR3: CASSLGRDRGQKTQYF
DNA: TGTGCCAGCAGCTTAGGCAGGGACAGGGGGCAGAAGACCCAGTACTTC

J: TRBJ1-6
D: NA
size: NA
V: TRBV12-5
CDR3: CASGYAERSPLHF
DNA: TGTGCTAGTGGGTACGCAGAGCGTTCACCCCTCCACTTT

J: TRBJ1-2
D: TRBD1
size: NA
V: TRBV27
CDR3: CASSLGTGSGYTF
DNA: TGTGCCAGCAGTTTAGGGACAGGAAGTGGCTACACCTTC